These 19 T cell receptor beta chains share one sample of origin, sequenced in a study of metastatic and nonmetastatic thyroid tumors. MiXCR reprocessed the PCR reads for TCRdb. This sample yields 50,000 to 65,000 clones, of which approximately 19% are seen a single time; 2.5% to 3% belongs to the top ten. No patient received treatment before thyroid surgery. Sequenced: blood. These receptors were taken from a female donor with papillary thyroid cancer or a benign thyroid nodule (not recorded which). Some clones in this sample may be carry-over from other donors' samples.

The chain employs TRBV30 and TRBJ1-6; TRBD1 is a possible D gene (5 bases). Per germline, CDR1 GTSNPN and CDR2 SVGIG (reference sequence). The length of the CDR3 is 15 residues. Trimming removed 2 bases at V and 9 bases at J, with 17 bases between. The CDR3 DNA follows: TGTGCCTGGAGTCTTGCCGGGGGGATGGGTTCACCCCTCCACTTT. It translates to CAWSLAGGMGSPLHF.

In its sample, this clone was seen once. V gene TRBV20-1 combines with J gene TRBJ2-7; TRBD1 matches at 7 bases. CDR1 DFQATT and CDR2 SNEGSKA come from the germline V gene (reference sequence). CDR3 length equals 15 residues. The V gene end was trimmed by 4 bases and the J gene end by 6 bases; junction bases not matched to a gene: 15. Here the CDR3 DNA reads TGCAGTGCTATCGTGATGGGCACAGGGGACCGCGAGCAGTACTTC. Its translation: CSAIVMGTGDREQYF.

J is TRBJ1-5 and V is TRBV6-1; D gene uncertain. V lost 6 bases to trimming and J lost 7 bases, with 19 bases between them. The germline CDR1 and CDR2 sequences are MNHNS and SASEGT. The CDR3 extends over 15 amino acids. As DNA, the CDR3 is TGTGCCAGCAGCTTGACCGACCACGGCGGGCAGCCCCAGCATTTT. It is translated as CASSLTDHGGQPQHF.

This clone was observed at least ten times. This chain uses TRBV4-2 with TRBJ2-7; 12 bases map to TRBD2. Germline CDR1 and CDR2: LGHNA and YNFKEQ. V lost 4 bases, J lost 7 bases, and 8 bases stayed unmatched. CDR3 length equals 15 residues. For the CDR3, the DNA is TGTGCCAGCAGCCTGTCCGGGACTAGCGGGCCAGAGCAGTACTTC. This translates into CASSLSGTSGPEQYF.

The CDR3 nucleotides are TGCGCCAGCATAGGCAGTATGGCGGGAGTGTACCAAGAGACCCAGTACTTC. Amino acids: CASIGSMAGVYQETQYF. V and J are TRBV5-1 and TRBJ2-5, with 7 bases fitting TRBD2. Trimming cost V 6 bases and J 0 bases; bases outside gene matches: 14. The CDR3 has 17 residues. Germline values: CDR1 SGHRS, CDR2 YFSETQ. The entire variable domain, with the rest obtained from reference TRBV5-1 and TRBJ2-5, is as follows: KAGVTQTPRYLIKTRGQQVTLSCSPISGHRSVSWYQQTPGQGLQFLFEYFSETQRNKGNFPGRFSGRQFSNSRSEMNVSTLELGDSALYLCASIGSMAGVYQETQYFGPGTRLLVL.

This clone was seen ten or more times. V usage is TRBV19 and J usage is TRBJ2-6; TRBD2 agrees at 7 bases. The CDR3 is 16 residues long. CDR1 is LNHDA, CDR2 SQIVND, per germline (reference sequence). The V gene end was trimmed by 3 bases and the J gene end by 0 bases; junction bases not matched to a gene: 2. DNA of the CDR3: TGTGCCAGTAGTATGCCGGGGGGCTCTGGGGCCAACGTCCTGACTTTC. Protein product: CASSMPGGSGANVLTF.

This clone was recorded a few times. A much larger clone lies a single base off, so this may be a read error. The chain has TRBV29-1 and TRBJ1-1; a weak D match, TRBD1 (5 bases). The CDR3 covers 13 residues. The germline V and J ends were trimmed by 6 bases and 2 bases, with 13 bases remaining between them. Looked up from germline, CDR1 is SQVTM and CDR2 is ANQGSEA. DNA of the CDR3: TGCAGCGTGGGACGGGAAATTAACACTGAAGCTTTCTTT. Its translation is CSVGREINTEAFF. The variable domain in full, with the rest retrieved from reference TRBV29-1 and TRBJ1-1, is SAVISQKPSRDICQRGTSLTIQCQVDSQVTMMFWYRQQPGQSLTLIATANQGSEATYESGFVIDKFPISRPNLTFSTLTVSNMSPEDSSIYLCSVGREINTEAFFGQGTRLTVV.

This clone was seen ten or more times. The chain recombines TRBV6-4 with TRBJ2-3; the D gene is possibly TRBD1 (5 bases). Germline V CDR1 and CDR2: MRHNA, SNTAGT. This CDR3 has 14 amino acids. V lost 4 bases and J 2 bases, leaving 10 bases between the germline ends. This CDR3 is CASSVTVDTDTQYF. As DNA, the CDR3 is TGTGCCAGCAGTGTGACAGTAGACACAGATACGCAGTATTTT.

The count of this clone is one. The CDR3 DNA reads as TGTGCCAGCAGCCCCCGGACAGGGAGTACCTATGGCTACACCTTC. Translating gives CASSPRTGSTYGYTF. The V and J genes are TRBV9 and TRBJ1-2; 8 bases are shared with TRBD1. Trimming took 4 bases from V and 4 from J; bases not matched to a gene: 9. The CDR3 contains 15 residues. Germline CDR1 SGDLS, CDR2 YYNGEE. The whole variable domain, filled in from reference TRBV9 and TRBJ1-2, reads DSGVTQTPKHLITATGQRVTLRCSPRSGDLSVYWYQQSLDQGLQFLIQYYNGEERAKGNILERFSAQQFPDLHSELNLSSLELGDSALYFCASSPRTGSTYGYTFGSGTRLTVV.

The chain couples TRBV9 to TRBJ2-5, with TRBD2 as a possible D gene (6 bases). The CDR3 sequence is 14 residues long. In germline, CDR1 is SGDLS, CDR2 YYNGEE. V was shortened by 0 bases and J by 2 bases, with 8 bases between the two germline ends. CDR3 region: CASSVGGVQETQYF. The CDR3 region has the DNA TGTGCCAGCAGCGTAGGCGGGGTTCAAGAGACCCAGTACTTC.

This clone was counted at least ten times. V and J are TRBV28 and TRBJ1-2; D is unresolved. The germline V and J ends were trimmed by 2 bases and 11 bases, with 18 bases remaining between them. This CDR3 contains 14 residues. Looked up from germline, CDR1 is MDHEN and CDR2 is SYDVKM. CDR3 residues: CASSLTDRGVRYTF. The CDR3, as DNA: TGTGCCAGCAGTTTAACCGACCGCGGCGTGAGGTACACCTTC.

This clone was seen a few times. A read error may produce the germline difference seen at one junction end. V gene TRBV6-1 combines with J gene TRBJ1-4; possibly TRBD1 for D (5 bases). Germline V gene lookup returns CDR1 MNHNS and CDR2 SASEGT. The CDR3 covers 15 residues. The CDR3 coding sequence is TGCGCCAGCAGGGAACCCAGGATAGAATACGAAAAACTGTTTTTT. Translating gives CASREPRIEYEKLFF.

This clone was recorded at least ten times. The chain combines TRBV4-1 with TRBJ2-7, with D perhaps being TRBD1 or TRBD2 (6 bases each). Germline V gene lookup returns CDR1 MGHRA and CDR2 YSYEKL. The CDR3 has 15 residues. Trimming left V 4 bases short and J 2 bases short, with 15 bases between. This CDR3 reads CASSLGGGLAYEQYF. CDR3 bases: TGCGCCAGCAGCCTCGGTGGGGGGCTTGCCTACGAGCAGTACTTC.

As for this clone: At one end, the junction sequence differs from germline, possibly due to a read error. The chain couples TRBV6-2 or TRBV6-3 to TRBJ2-3, with D hard to call. The V gene's germline CDR1 is MNHEY and CDR2 SVGEGT. The CDR3 has 13 amino acids. The CDR3 DNA follows: TGTGCCAGCAGTTACTATAGTGAGAATACGCAGTGTTTT. Amino acids: CASSYYSENTQCF.

The sample holds many counts of this clone. Being one base from a much bigger clone, this may be a read error. The chain combines TRBV6-4 with TRBJ2-2; 9 positions match TRBD1. Germline CDR1 is MRHNA and CDR2 is SNTAGT. Unmatched junction bases numbered 8, after V lost 8 bases and J lost 4 bases. This CDR3 contains 15 residues. CDR3 nucleotides: TGTGCCAGCCGTGCACAGGGGGCCACCACCGGGGAGCTGTTTTTT. Residues: CASRAQGATTGELFF.

This clone was seen ten or more times. The rearrangement uses TRBV6-4 and TRBJ2-3, with 7 bases lining up with TRBD2. Germline loops: CDR1 MRHNA, CDR2 SNTAGT. J gave up 4 bases and V 7 bases, and 26 bases lay outside the gene matches. The CDR3 spans 20 residues. The CDR3 is CASIHWVSGYTGMGPDTQYF. The CDR3 DNA follows: TGTGCCAGCATACACTGGGTTAGCGGGTATACCGGGATGGGACCAGATACGCAGTATTTT.

In this sample, this clone turned up many times. The sample carries other DNA sequences with the same CDR3. CDR3 sequence reads: CASSPTRGGQFF. As DNA, the CDR3 is TGTGCCAGCTCACCCACCCGTGGAGGTCAGTTCTTC. This chain uses TRBV18 with TRBJ2-1; TRBD2 might be the D (5 bases). V lost 3 bases and J 13 bases, leaving 13 bases between the germline ends. The CDR3 covers 12 residues. The germline V gene has CDR1 KGHSH and CDR2 LQKENI. The full variable domain, rest sourced from reference TRBV18 and TRBJ2-1, is NAGVMQNPRHLVRRRGQEARLRCSPMKGHSHVYWYRQLPEEGLKFMVYLQKENIIDESGMPKERFSAEFPKEGPSILRIQQVVRGDSAAYFCASSPTRGGQFFGPGTRLTVL.

This clone was observed a few times. This sequence joins TRBV28 and TRBJ1-6; D remains ambiguous. The length of the CDR3 is 15 residues. The germline CDR1 and CDR2 sequences are MDHEN and SYDVKM. V shed 10 bases and J shed 10 bases, with 23 bases lying between them. As DNA, the CDR3 is TGTGCCATCAACCCTGGACGGCGAGGGAGCTCACCCCTCCACTTT. This codes for CAINPGRRGSSPLHF.

There are a few counts of this clone. The chain uses TRBV2 and TRBJ2-7; perhaps TRBD2 as D (6 bases). Trimming took off 7 bases at V and 6 bases at J, with 19 bases between the two ends. Germline CDR1 reads SNHLY; CDR2 reads FYNNEI. The CDR3 runs 14 residues. CDR3 nucleotide sequence: TGTGCCAGCATGCCCTTAGCGGCAGGTCCCGAGCAGTACTTC. Amino acids: CASMPLAAGPEQYF.